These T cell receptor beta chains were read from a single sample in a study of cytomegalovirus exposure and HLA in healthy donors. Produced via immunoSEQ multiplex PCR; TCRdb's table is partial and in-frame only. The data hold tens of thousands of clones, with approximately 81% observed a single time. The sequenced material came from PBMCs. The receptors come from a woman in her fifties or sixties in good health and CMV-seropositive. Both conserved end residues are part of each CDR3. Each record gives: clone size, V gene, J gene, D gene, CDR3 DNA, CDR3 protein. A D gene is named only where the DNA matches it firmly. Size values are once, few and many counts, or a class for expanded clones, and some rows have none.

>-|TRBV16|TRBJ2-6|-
TGTGCCAGCAGCCAATCCGGGGCTGGGGCCAACGTCCTGACTTTC
CASSQSGAGANVLTF
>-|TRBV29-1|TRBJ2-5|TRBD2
TGCAGCGTTCGGACTAGTGGATCAGAGACCCAGTACTTC
CSVRTSGSETQYF
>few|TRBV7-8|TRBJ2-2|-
TGTGCCAGCAGCTTAGAGGCTAGCGTAGTTACCGGGGAGCTGTTTTTT
CASSLEASVVTGELFF
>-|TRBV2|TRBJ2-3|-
TGTGCCAGCAGTACACTAGTTACGCAGTATTTT
CASSTLVTQYF
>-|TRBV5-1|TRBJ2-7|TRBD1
TGCGCCAGCAGCGTTGGGACAGGCGGTTCCTACGAGCAGTACTTC
CASSVGTGGSYEQYF
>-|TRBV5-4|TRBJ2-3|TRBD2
TGTGCCAGCAGCTCGGGACTAGCGGGAGGAGATACGCAGTATTTT
CASSSGLAGGDTQYF
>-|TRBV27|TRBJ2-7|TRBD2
TGTGCCAGCAGTCTTACTAGCGGGAGACTCCACGAGCAGTACTTC
CASSLTSGRLHEQYF
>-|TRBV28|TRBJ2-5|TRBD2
TGTGCCAGCAGTACAATAGCGGGAGGAATAGAGACCCAGTACTTC
CASSTIAGGIETQYF
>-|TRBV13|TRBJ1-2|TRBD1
TGTGCCAGCAGCCTTCGGGGACAGGGGCGCAAGACCTTC
CASSLRGQGRKTF
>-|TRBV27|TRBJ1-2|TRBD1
TGTGCCAGCAGTTGGACAGGGAACTATGGCTACACCTTC
CASSWTGNYGYTF
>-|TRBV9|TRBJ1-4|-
TGTGCCAGCAGCGTAGAGGGGTCAACTGAAAAACTGTTTTTT
CASSVEGSTEKLFF
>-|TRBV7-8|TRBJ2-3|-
TGTGCCAGCAGCTTAGTTGGCGGAGATACGCAGTATTTT
CASSLVGGDTQYF
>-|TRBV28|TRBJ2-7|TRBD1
TGTGCCAGCACCGAAGAGGGGGACAGGGGGCGCGAGCAGTACTTC
CASTEEGDRGREQYF
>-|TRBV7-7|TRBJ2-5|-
TGTGCTAGCAGCTTAGGTGGCAGGGGCCCCCAAGAGACCCAGTACTTC
CASSLGGRGPQETQYF
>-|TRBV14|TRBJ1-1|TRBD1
TGTGCCAGCAGCCAGGGGACAGGCTCGAGGTTGAACACTGAAGCTTTCTTT
CASSQGTGSRLNTEAFF
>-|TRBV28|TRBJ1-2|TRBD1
TGTGCCAGCAGTTTATTCTATTCGATAGACAGGGGAGGTGGCTACACCTTC
CASSLFYSIDRGGGYTF
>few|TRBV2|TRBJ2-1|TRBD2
TGTGCCTCCGGGGCTAGCGGGAGGAATGAGCAGTTCTTC
CASGASGRNEQFF
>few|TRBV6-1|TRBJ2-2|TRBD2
TGTGCCAGCAGTGAAGAAGGGAGGACTAGCGGGAGAACCGGGGAGCTGTTTTTT
CASSEEGRTSGRTGELFF
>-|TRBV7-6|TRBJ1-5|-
TGTGCCAGCAGCTTAGTCTCGGGGAATCAGCCCCAGCATTTT
CASSLVSGNQPQHF
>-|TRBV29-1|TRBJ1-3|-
TGCAGCGTTGTCCCCGTCGGAGGGTCCGGAAACACCATATATTTT
CSVVPVGGSGNTIYF
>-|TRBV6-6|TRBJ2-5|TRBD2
TGTGCCAGCAACTTAGCGGGAGGGCGAGAGACCCAGTACTTC
CASNLAGGRETQYF
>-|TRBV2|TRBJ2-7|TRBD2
TGTGCCAGCTTCGGGACTAGCGGGACGGGCGAGCAGTACTTC
CASFGTSGTGEQYF
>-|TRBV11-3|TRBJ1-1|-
TGTGCCAGCAGCTTATCCGTGAACACTGAAGCTTTCTTT
CASSLSVNTEAFF
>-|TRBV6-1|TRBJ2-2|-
TGTGCCAGCAGTGCGGTTGGAGCGAACACCGGGGAGCTGTTTTTT
CASSAVGANTGELFF
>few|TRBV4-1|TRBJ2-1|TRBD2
TGCGCCAGCAGCCAAACGGAGACTAGCGGAGACGGTTGGAACCTCTACAATGAGCAGTTCTTC
CASSQTETSGDGWNLYNEQFF
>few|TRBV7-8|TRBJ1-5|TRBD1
TGTGCCAGCAGTCCCGGACAGGGCGGCAATCAGCCCCAGCATTTT
CASSPGQGGNQPQHF
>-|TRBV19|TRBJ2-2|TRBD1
TGTGCCAGTAGTATGGGGACAGGGCTGAGCGGGGAGCTGTTTTTT
CASSMGTGLSGELFF
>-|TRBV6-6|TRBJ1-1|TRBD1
TGTGCCAGCAGTTCAGGGGGTACTGAAGCTTTCTTT
CASSSGGTEAFF
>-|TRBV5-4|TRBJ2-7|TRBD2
TGTGCCAGCAGCTTGGCGTTAGCGGGGGGCTACGAGCAGTACTTC
CASSLALAGGYEQYF
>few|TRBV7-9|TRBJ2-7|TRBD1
TGTGCCAGCAGCCCAGTGCTCGGGGGACAGGGTTTCGAGCAGTACTTC
CASSPVLGGQGFEQYF
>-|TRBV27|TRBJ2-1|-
TGTGCCAGCAGTTTTAACGAACGAGTGAACAATGAGCAGTTCTTC
CASSFNERVNNEQFF
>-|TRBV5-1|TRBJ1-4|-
TGCGCCAGCAGCTTCGGCGGTACAAATGAAAAACTGTTTTTT
CASSFGGTNEKLFF
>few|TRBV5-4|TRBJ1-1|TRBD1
TGTGCCAGCAGCTCCAGGGGGCGCGTAGTAAACACTGAAGCTTTCTTT
CASSSRGRVVNTEAFF
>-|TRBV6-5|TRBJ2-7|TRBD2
TGTGCCAGCAGGTTTCTAGCGGGAGCGCACGAGCAGTACTTC
CASRFLAGAHEQYF
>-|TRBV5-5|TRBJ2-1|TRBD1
TGTGCCAGCAGCCGGGACAGGGTAGAAGAGCAGTTCTTC
CASSRDRVEEQFF
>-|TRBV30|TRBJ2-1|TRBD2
TGTGCCTGGAGTGTTGTCTCTAGCGGGAGGCCCCGATCCTACAATGAGCAGTTCTTC
CAWSVVSSGRPRSYNEQFF
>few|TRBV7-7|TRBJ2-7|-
TGTGCTAGCAGCTTAGCCGGTAGCTACGAGCAGTACTTC
CASSLAGSYEQYF
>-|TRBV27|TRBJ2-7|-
TGTGCCAGCAGTTTATCGAGGAGCTTGAGCTTGAACGAGCAGTACTTC
CASSLSRSLSLNEQYF
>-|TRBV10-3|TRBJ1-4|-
TGTGCCATCAGTGAGCCTGAGGAAAAACTGTTTTTT
CAISEPEEKLFF
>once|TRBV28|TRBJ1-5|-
TGTGCCAGCTACGCGGGTAATAGCAATCAGCCCCAGCATTTT
CASYAGNSNQPQHF
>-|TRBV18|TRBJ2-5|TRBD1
TGTGCCAGCTCACCAGGGACAGGGAGAGAGACCCAGTACTTC
CASSPGTGRETQYF
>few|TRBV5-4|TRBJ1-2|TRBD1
TGTGCCAGCAGCTTGGGGTTAGACAGGGACCATGGCTACACCTTC
CASSLGLDRDHGYTF
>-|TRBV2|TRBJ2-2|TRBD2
TGTGCCAGCAGTTTGGGACTAGCGGTGAACACCGGGGAGCTGTTTTTT
CASSLGLAVNTGELFF
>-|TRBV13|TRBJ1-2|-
TGTGCCAGCAGCTTAGCAGGGGATGGCTACACCTTC
CASSLAGDGYTF
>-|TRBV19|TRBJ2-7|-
TGTGCCAGTAGTCCGGCGGACAGAAACCCCTACGAGCAGTACTTC
CASSPADRNPYEQYF